This section outlines one TCR beta chain sequence together with its context. The data were taken from a study of control samples from healthy donors and cancer patients. The V end was cut by 3 bases, the J end by 1 base, with 9 bases between. The germline CDR1 and CDR2 sequences are LNHDA and SQIVND (reference sequence). The CDR3 runs to 15 residues. Sequencing used immunoSEQ multiplex PCR; TCRdb keeps in-frame clones, though not all of them. The sample holds tens of thousands of clones, roughly 93% seen once. The chain carries TRBV19 and TRBJ2-2; D is ambiguous. Material: blood. The sequence derives from a woman in her twenties or thirties in good health. CDR3 region: CASSIFWGNTGELFF. The CDR3 nucleotides read TGTGCCAGTAGTATTTTCTGGGGGAACACCGGGGAGCTGTTTTTT.